Listed below are T cell receptor beta chains from one sample, sequenced in a study of blood T cell repertoires in COVID-19. Clones were sequenced by immunoSEQ multiplex PCR, and TCRdb holds only the in-frame ones, with some missing. The sample yields about 500,000 clones, roughly 89% seen once. The material sequenced was peripheral blood. These receptors all come from a man between 18 and 35 years old with COVID-19, enrolled during active disease. The CDR3 runs from the conserved cysteine through the conserved F or W. A D gene is named only where the DNA matches it firmly. The size entry is marked missing in some rows and otherwise reads once, few, many or a size class.

v_gene	abundance	d_gene	j_gene	CDR3nt	CDR3aa
TRBV5-1	.	.	TRBJ2-1	TGCGCCAGCAGCTTGGGGCAGACAGTAAGTGAGCAGTTCTTC	CASSLGQTVSEQFF
TRBV28	once	TRBD2	TRBJ2-4	TGTGCCAGCAGTTTAAGCGGGGGGGGACTTCCTCAGTACTTC	CASSLSGGGLPQYF
TRBV18	.	.	TRBJ2-5	TGTGCCAGCTCATCAGACAGGCAGACCCAGTACTTC	CASSSDRQTQYF
TRBV10-1	.	.	TRBJ2-5	TGCGCCAGCAGTGAGTCGAGTAGTTTTGGAGAGACCCAGTACTTC	CASSESSSFGETQYF
TRBV4-1	.	.	TRBJ2-7	TGCGCCAGCAGCCGTCAAACATTAGCGCTGAGCTCCTACGAGCAGTACTTC	CASSRQTLALSSYEQYF
TRBV4-1	.	.	TRBJ2-7	TGCGCCAGCAGCCAAGATCACGCTAGCCCCTACGAGCAGTACTTC	CASSQDHASPYEQYF
TRBV5-5	once	TRBD1	TRBJ1-2	TGTGCCAGCAGCCTCCGACAGGGGGCTTCCAACTATGGCTACACCTTC	CASSLRQGASNYGYTF
TRBV11-3	.	.	TRBJ1-2	TGTGCCAGCAGCATAGGACAGAGAACTCCCAACACCTTC	CASSIGQRTPNTF
TRBV14	few	TRBD1	TRBJ2-5	TGTGCCAGCAGCCGGGACAGGGGAGAGACCCAGTACTTC	CASSRDRGETQYF
TRBV19	.	TRBD1	TRBJ1-5	TGTGCCAGTAGTATCGGACAGGGGCCAACCTGGCCCCAGCATTTT	CASSIGQGPTWPQHF
TRBV6-1	.	TRBD1	TRBJ2-7	TGTGCCAGCAGTGGCTCCCGGCGGGACAGGCTTTCCAGCGAGCAGTACTTC	CASSGSRRDRLSSEQYF
TRBV7-6	.	TRBD2	TRBJ2-3	TGTGCCAGCAGCTCTACTAGCGGGAGGCTCGGTACGCAGTATTTT	CASSSTSGRLGTQYF
TRBV2	once	TRBD2	TRBJ2-3	TGTGCCAGCAAGCTAGCGGTGAGCACAGATACGCAGTATTTT	CASKLAVSTDTQYF
TRBV4-2	.	.	TRBJ2-5	TGTGCCAGCAGCCAAGGGGTCTTGCGGGATCCAGAGACCCAGTACTTC	CASSQGVLRDPETQYF
TRBV7-3	once	TRBD1	TRBJ1-1	TGTGCCAGCAGCTTGACAGGGACCACTGAAGCTTTCTTT	CASSLTGTTEAFF
TRBV5-4	.	TRBD1	TRBJ1-1	TGTGCCAGCAGCCTCAGACAGGGGAACACTGAAGCTTTCTTT	CASSLRQGNTEAFF
TRBV19	.	TRBD1	TRBJ1-2	TGTGCCAGTAGTATTTGGGGACAGAGAAAATATGGCTACACCTTC	CASSIWGQRKYGYTF
TRBV7-2	.	.	TRBJ1-5	TGTGCCAGCAGCCGCCGGGGGACCCGGGGCAATCAGCCCCAGCATTTT	CASSRRGTRGNQPQHF
TRBV10-3	.	.	TRBJ1-1	TGTGCCATCAGTGGACAGATGAACACTGAAGCTTTCTTT	CAISGQMNTEAFF
TRBV10-1	.	.	TRBJ2-1	TGCGCCAGCAGTGATACTACCCAACCCTCGAATGAGCAGTTCTTC	CASSDTTQPSNEQFF
TRBV4-1	.	.	TRBJ2-1	TGCGCCAGCAGCCAGCTGGATAGGGGGTACAATGAGCAGTTCTTC	CASSQLDRGYNEQFF
TRBV5-1	.	.	TRBJ2-3	TGCGCCAGCAGCTTGGTTGGTCTAGGAGATACGCAGTATTTT	CASSLVGLGDTQYF
TRBV5-1	.	TRBD1	TRBJ1-6	TGCGCCAGCAGCAACCGGACAGGGCTTCGTTCACCCCTCCACTTT	CASSNRTGLRSPLHF
TRBV9	.	TRBD1	TRBJ1-5	TGTGCCAGCAGCGTAGGGACGACAGGGAATCAGCCCCAGCATTTT	CASSVGTTGNQPQHF
TRBV5-6	.	TRBD1	TRBJ2-1	TGTGCCAGCAGCCCCGGACAGGGGGCGTATGAGCAGTTCTTC	CASSPGQGAYEQFF
TRBV7-2	.	TRBD1	TRBJ2-5	TGTGCCAGCAGCTTTGGACAGGGGCAAGAGACCCAGTACTTC	CASSFGQGQETQYF
TRBV7-3	.	TRBD2	TRBJ2-3	TGTGCCAGCAGCTCCCAGACTAGCGGGAGTCTCCGTACGCAGTATTTT	CASSSQTSGSLRTQYF
TRBV7-9	.	.	TRBJ1-6	TGTGCCAGCCGGTACCCCGAAAGGGAGGAGAGTAATTCACCCCTCCACTTT	CASRYPEREESNSPLHF
TRBV11-1	.	TRBD2	TRBJ2-5	TGTGCCAGCAGCTGGACTAGCGGGAGAATAGGAGAGACCCAGTACTTC	CASSWTSGRIGETQYF
TRBV7-9	.	TRBD2	TRBJ2-7	TGTGCCAGCAGCTTACCGGGACTAGCTGGTGAGCAGTACTTC	CASSLPGLAGEQYF
TRBV2	.	.	TRBJ2-7	TGTGCCAGCAACCCAGCGCTTTCCTACGAGCAGTACTTC	CASNPALSYEQYF
TRBV9	.	.	TRBJ2-5	TGTGCCAGCAGCGCTAGGAGGGGAACCCAAGAGACCCAGTACTTC	CASSARRGTQETQYF
TRBV21-1	once	.	TRBJ2-1	TGTGCCAGCACCCGAAAAACCGGGACTGAAAGCTCCTACAATGAGCAGTTCTTC	CASTRKTGTESSYNEQFF
TRBV10-1	.	TRBD1	TRBJ2-1	TGCGCCAGCAATGGACAGGGCTACAATGAGCAGTTCTTC	CASNGQGYNEQFF
TRBV11-2	.	.	TRBJ2-5	TGTGCCAGCAGGAGGTATAGTAACTTCGAGACCCAGTACTTC	CASRRYSNFETQYF
TRBV13	.	.	TRBJ2-1	TGTGCCAGCAGCTTAAGAGTAGTCTCCTACAATGAGCAGTTCTTC	CASSLRVVSYNEQFF
TRBV7-9	.	.	TRBJ2-1	TGTGCCAGCAGCACAGTCGCCCTAAGCCCCGACAATGAGCAGTTCTTC	CASSTVALSPDNEQFF
TRBV4-2	.	.	TRBJ1-5	TGTGCCAGCAGCCGCGACAGGAATAGCAATCAGCCCCAGCATTTT	CASSRDRNSNQPQHF
TRBV24-1	once	TRBD1	TRBJ2-3	TGTGCCACCAGTGATTCCCCCCACAGGGGCGATACGCAGTATTTT	CATSDSPHRGDTQYF
TRBV7-6	.	TRBD1	TRBJ2-3	TGTGCCAGCAGCTACAGGGGGCATAGCACAGATACGCAGTATTTT	CASSYRGHSTDTQYF
TRBV11-3	.	.	TRBJ2-3	TGTGCCAGCAGCTTATATAGCACAGATACGCAGTATTTT	CASSLYSTDTQYF
TRBV30	.	.	TRBJ1-1	TGTGCCTGGGCCAAACAGTCTATGAACACTGAAGCTTTCTTT	CAWAKQSMNTEAFF
TRBV7-2	.	.	TRBJ1-5	TGTGCCAGCAGCTTAAATACAGATAATAGCAATCAGCCCCAGCATTTT	CASSLNTDNSNQPQHF
TRBV7-2	.	TRBD2	TRBJ2-1	TGTGCCAGCAGATTAGCGGGAGGCCACTCCTACAATGAGCAGTTCTTC	CASRLAGGHSYNEQFF
TRBV27	.	TRBD1	TRBJ2-7	TGTGCCAGCAGGTCCCCCGGGACAGGGTTTTCCTACGAGCAGTACTTC	CASRSPGTGFSYEQYF
TRBV19	.	TRBD1	TRBJ1-5	TGTGCCAGTAGGACAGGGGGCGCTGGGGTGGTTCAGCCCCAGCATTTT	CASRTGGAGVVQPQHF
TRBV9	.	.	TRBJ1-2	TGTGCCAGCAGCGTAGACCAGGACTATGGCTACACCTTC	CASSVDQDYGYTF
TRBV6-1	.	TRBD2	TRBJ2-7	TGTGCCAGCATCCACCGAAGCGGGGGGGCCTACGAGCAGTACTTC	CASIHRSGGAYEQYF
TRBV5-4	.	TRBD1	TRBJ2-7	TGTGCCAGCAGCGGACAACAGGGGTCCATGCAGTACTTC	CASSGQQGSMQYF
TRBV3-1/TRBV3-2	.	TRBD1	TRBJ2-5	TGTGCCAGCAGCCATTCTGGACAGGGGGGGGAGACCCAGTACTTC	CASSHSGQGGETQYF
TRBV5-1	few	TRBD1	TRBJ1-1	TGCGCCAGCAGCTTGGCCCGAAGAACCGGGACAGGGCACTCTGAAGCTTTCTTT	CASSLARRTGTGHSEAFF
TRBV30	.	.	TRBJ1-5	TGTGCCTGGAGTGGGGCACAGTACAATCAGCCCCAGCATTTT	CAWSGAQYNQPQHF
TRBV28	.	TRBD1	TRBJ2-7	TGTGCCAGCAGTTCCCCTCGGGTGGACAGGGGGCACCCGACTTACTACGAGCAGTACTTC	CASSSPRVDRGHPTYYEQYF